One and the same sample provided the 12 T cell receptor beta chains below, sequenced in a study of OX40 agonist ivuxolimab in advanced cancers. The method was immunoSEQ multiplex PCR; TCRdb's version includes in-frame clones alone and lacks a portion of them. The sample holds approximately 32,000 clones, approximately 88% seen once. Sequencing used CD4+ or CD8+ T cells sorted from blood, obtained in a trial of the OX40 agonist ivuxolimab. These TCRs come from an adult with an advanced solid tumor such as melanoma, head and neck, liver or kidney cancer.

The chain couples TRBV2 to TRBJ1-1; D perhaps matches TRBD1 (6 bases). Germline values: CDR1 SNHLY, CDR2 FYNNEI. Trimming removed 1 base from V and 5 bases from J, with 17 bases in between. The CDR3 consists of 16 residues. This CDR3 is CASSEGIGTWETEAFF. The CDR3 DNA reads as TGTGCCAGCAGTGAAGGAATAGGGACATGGGAAACTGAAGCTTTCTTT. Looking up the rest from reference TRBV2 and TRBJ1-1 gives the full variable domain: EPEVTQTPSHQVTQMGQEVILRCVPISNHLYFYWYRQILGQKVEFLVSFYNNEISEKSEIFDDQFSVERPDGSNFTLKIRSTKLEDSAMYFCASSEGIGTWETEAFFGQGTRLTVV.

V and J are TRBV5-1 and TRBJ2-5; no clear D gene. Germline V gene sequence: CDR1 SGHRS, CDR2 YFSETQ. CDR3 length equals 13 residues. V gave up 2 bases and J gave up 4 bases, with 9 bases separating them. The CDR3 DNA reads as TGCGCCAGCAGCTTCAGGTTGACAGAGACCCAGTACTTC. Its protein is CASSFRLTETQYF.

The CDR3 bases are TGTGCCAGCAGCCCGGGACGTGGGGAGACCCAGTACTTC. Amino acids: CASSPGRGETQYF. This chain connects TRBV13 to TRBJ2-5; D is possibly TRBD1 or TRBD2 (5 bases each). CDR3 length: 13 residues. Per the germline V gene, CDR1 is PRHDT and CDR2 is FYEKMQ (reference sequence). Trimming removed 5 bases from V and 5 bases from J, with 12 bases in between.

J is TRBJ2-1 and V is TRBV30; 7 nucleotides match TRBD2. The CDR3 runs 15 residues. The germline CDR1 and CDR2 sequences are GTSNPN and SVGIG (reference sequence). The V segment lost 0 bases and the J segment 2 bases; nucleotides outside the gene matches: 4. The CDR3: CAWSVLSGTYNEQFF. CDR3 nucleotides: TGTGCCTGGAGTGTACTAAGCGGGACCTACAATGAGCAGTTCTTC.

The V and J genes are TRBV6-5 and TRBJ1-5, with 8 bases lining up with TRBD1. The V and J ends lost 4 bases and 2 bases, in that order; junction bases with no gene match: 4. This CDR3 is built from 15 residues. Germline V gene data show CDR1 as MNHEY and CDR2 as SVGAGI. CDR3 nucleotides: TGTGCCAGCAGTTCCTTGACAGGGGGCAATCAGCCCCAGCATTTT. Translation: CASSSLTGGNQPQHF.

V and J are TRBV29-1 and TRBJ2-1, with D possibly matching TRBD1 (5 bases). This CDR3 region has 13 residues. CDR1 is SQVTM, CDR2 ANQGSEA, per germline. With 6 bases removed from V and 10 bases from J, the gap between germline ends came to 19 bases. The CDR3 DNA is TGCAGCGTACCTGGGGCCCGTAGCCAGGAGCAGTTCTTC. Amino acids: CSVPGARSQEQFF.

This chain joins TRBV2 and TRBJ2-5, with a possible D match to TRBD2 (5 bases). Germline CDR1 and CDR2: SNHLY and FYNNEI. The CDR3 contains 16 residues. Trimming took off 1 base at V and 4 bases at J, with 16 bases between the two ends. The CDR3 is CASSEDGPHAGETQYF. For the CDR3, the DNA is TGTGCCAGCAGTGAAGACGGCCCCCATGCGGGAGAGACCCAGTACTTC.

V is TRBV28 and J is TRBJ1-4; D not certain. The germline V and J ends were trimmed by 2 bases and 4 bases, with 20 bases remaining between them. Germline CDR1 and CDR2: MDHEN and SYDVKM. The CDR3 is 18 amino acids. CDR3 bases: TGTGCCAGCAGTTTAGGTTCTGTGTGGGGTGCCGGTAATGAAAAACTGTTTTTT. This translates into CASSLGSVWGAGNEKLFF.

The chain recombines TRBV4-1 with TRBJ2-7; tentatively, D is TRBD2 (5 bases). This CDR3 comprises 13 residues. Germline V lookup: CDR1 MGHRA, CDR2 YSYEKL. V was pared by 1 base and J by 5 bases, with 9 bases between. The CDR3 region has the DNA TGCGCCAGCAGCCAAGTTCCGACTAACGAGCAGTACTTC. Translated, it gives CASSQVPTNEQYF.

By share of the sample, this clone is medium-sized. V and J are TRBV29-1 and TRBJ1-2, with TRBD1 identical over 7 bases. In germline, CDR1 is SQVTM, CDR2 ANQGSEA. This CDR3 region has 18 residues. J was trimmed by 3 bases and V by 1 base; bases with no gene match: 17. CDR3 in DNA: TGCAGCGTTGAAGGAGATCCAGGGGGTTCTAAAGTTGACTATGGCTACACCTTC. Encoded protein: CSVEGDPGGSKVDYGYTF.

Remarks on this clone: This could be a read error, since a much larger clone is one nucleotide away. This same CDR3 is encoded by further DNA sequences in the sample. The genes are TRBV13 and TRBJ2-7; D may be TRBD1 or TRBD2 (5 bases each). This CDR3 region has 12 residues. Germline values: CDR1 PRHDT, CDR2 FYEKMQ (reference sequence). The CDR3 DNA is TGTGCCAGCAGCCTGGGGACGGGCGAGCAGTACTTT. Translating it yields CASSLGTGEQYF.

V is TRBV13 and J is TRBJ2-7; 7 nucleotides line up with TRBD2. Germline assignment: CDR1 PRHDT and CDR2 FYEKMQ (reference sequence). J lost 4 bases, V lost 5 bases, and 2 bases had no gene match. There are 12 residues in the CDR3. CDR3 nucleotide sequence: TGTGCCAGCAGCGCGGGGGATTACGAGCAGTACTTC. Protein product: CASSAGDYEQYF.